Listed here are 17 T cell receptor beta chains from one sample, sequenced in a study of cytotoxic CD8 clonotypes in ibrutinib-treated CLL. Sequencing was performed with immunoSEQ multiplex PCR; in TCRdb, only in-frame clones are kept and a portion is missing. The profile shows about 50,000 clones, 70% to 90% of them singletons. The input for sequencing was PBMCs, taken after 24 months of ibrutinib treatment. These TCRs come from a human donor with chronic lymphocytic leukemia.

This chain links TRBV19 with TRBJ1-4; D is undetermined. V was pared by 6 bases and J by 2 bases, with 16 bases between. Germline CDR1 LNHDA, CDR2 SQIVND (reference sequence). The CDR3 is 16 residues long. The CDR3 sequence: CASSTPYSGTNEKLFF. As DNA, the CDR3 is TGTGCCAGTAGCACTCCATACTCGGGGACTAATGAAAAACTGTTTTTT.

The V call is TRBV5-6, the J call TRBJ1-1, with D unclear. V dropped 0 bases and J dropped 0 bases, with 9 bases sitting between them. Germline loops: CDR1 SGHDT, CDR2 YYEEEE. The CDR3 is 15 residues long. This CDR3 is CASSLVVRLNTEAFF. CDR3 nucleotide sequence: TGTGCCAGCAGCTTGGTTGTCCGCCTGAACACTGAAGCTTTCTTT.

This clone was detected only a few times. The chain uses TRBV7-8 and TRBJ2-7; D is undetermined. Per germline, CDR1 SGHVS and CDR2 FQNEAQ. The CDR3 covers 13 residues. The V gene lost 4 bases and the J gene lost 0 bases, with 7 bases spanning the gap. DNA of the CDR3: TGTGCCAGCAGCTCCACCCCCTCCTACGAGCAGTACTTC. Translating it yields CASSSTPSYEQYF.

The CDR3 DNA sequence: TGTGCCAGCAGCTATATAGGGACAGGCCAAGAGACCCAGTACTTC. Encoded protein: CASSYIGTGQETQYF. The chain joins TRBV7-9 to TRBJ2-5; 8 nucleotides agree with TRBD1. From germline, CDR1 is SEHNR and CDR2 FQNEAQ (reference sequence). V was pared by 4 bases and J by 1 base, with 5 bases of the junction left unmatched. CDR3 size: 15 residues.

The chain combines TRBV19 with TRBJ2-4; D is uncertain. The length of the CDR3 is 17 residues. CDR1 is LNHDA, CDR2 SQIVND, per germline (reference sequence). Deletions cut 10 bases from V and 1 base from J, with 23 bases between. This CDR3 reads CATQQPSAASAKNIQYF. The CDR3 nucleotides read TGTGCCACTCAACAACCGTCGGCGGCGTCGGCCAAAAACATTCAGTACTTC.

The rearrangement links TRBV7-9 to TRBJ2-3, with 9 bases identical to TRBD2. There are 14 residues in the CDR3. Germline lookup yields CDR1 SEHNR and CDR2 FQNEAQ (reference sequence). With V trimmed by 1 base and J by 9 bases, 5 bases remained unmatched. CDR3 nucleotide sequence: TGTGCCAGCAGCTTAGGGACTAGCGTCGGCACGCAGTATTTT. It is translated as CASSLGTSVGTQYF.

J is TRBJ1-5 and V is TRBV6-1, with 9 bases identical to TRBD1. V was clipped by 4 bases and J by 7 bases; unmatched bases: 5. Germline V gene data show CDR1 as MNHNS and CDR2 as SASEGT. The CDR3 contains 14 residues. CDR3 protein: CASSGTGESQPQHF. The CDR3 DNA follows: TGTGCCAGCAGTGGGACAGGGGAGAGCCAGCCCCAGCATTTT.

The rearrangement joins TRBV18 to TRBJ2-1; 8 positions agree with TRBD2. The CDR3 is 16 amino acids. Germline V gene sequence: CDR1 KGHSH, CDR2 LQKENI. V dropped 1 base and J dropped 2; count of bases not matched to a gene: 4. The CDR3 protein is CASSPLLAETYNEQFF. CDR3 sequence (DNA): TGTGCCAGCTCACCACTACTAGCGGAGACCTACAATGAGCAGTTCTTC.

The chain employs TRBV4-2 and TRBJ2-1; 8 nucleotides match TRBD2. Germline lookup yields CDR1 LGHNA and CDR2 YNFKEQ. V was pared by 2 bases and J by 5 bases, with 11 bases of the junction left unmatched. The CDR3 length is 17 residues. The CDR3 here is CASSQSSGTGPHNEQFF. DNA for the CDR3: TGTGCCAGCAGCCAAAGTAGCGGGACGGGTCCCCACAATGAGCAGTTCTTC.

V and J are TRBV10-3 and TRBJ2-3, with D unresolved. The CDR3 consists of 12 residues. In germline, CDR1 is ENHRY, CDR2 SYGVKD. The ends were cut back, 9 bases at V and 2 bases at J, with 9 bases in the middle. The DNA for the CDR3 is TGTGCCATTGCTAGAGACACAGATACGCAGTATTTT. This translates into CAIARDTDTQYF.

The rearrangement joins TRBV5-1 to TRBJ2-2, with D possibly TRBD1 on 7 matching bases. Trimming removed 0 bases at V and 2 bases at J, with 11 bases between. In germline, CDR1 is SGHRS, CDR2 YFSETQ. The CDR3 extends over 16 amino acids. The CDR3 protein is CASSLGRGRNTGELFF. CDR3 coding DNA: TGCGCCAGCAGCTTGGGGAGGGGGCGCAACACCGGGGAGCTGTTTTTT.

This clone has a handful of counts. The CDR3 DNA sequence: TGTGCCAGCACCGAAGGGTCAGGGCCCAACTATGGCTACACCTTC. It encodes CASTEGSGPNYGYTF. The chain recombines TRBV2 with TRBJ1-2, with a tentative D call TRBD1 (5 bases). V was cut by 7 bases and J by 2 bases, with 17 bases left in between. The CDR3 covers 15 residues. Germline V CDR1 and CDR2: SNHLY, FYNNEI.

The chain couples TRBV11-2 to TRBJ2-3; D gene ambiguous. Between the trimmed V and J ends, which lost 3 bases and 0 bases, there was a span of 13 bases. From germline, CDR1 is SGHAT and CDR2 FQNNGV. The CDR3 has 16 residues. As DNA, the CDR3 is TGTGCCAGCAGCTTGACAAACACTCCTAGCACAGATACGCAGTATTTT. It specifies CASSLTNTPSTDTQYF.

This clone showed up just once. V gene TRBV7-2 combines with J gene TRBJ2-3, with TRBD2 identical over 11 bases. Trimming removed 4 bases from V and 2 bases from J; junction bases left unmatched: 11. The length of the CDR3 is 18 residues. Germline values: CDR1 SGHTA, CDR2 FQGNSA. CDR3 region: CASSSLVAGGPITDTQYF. Written as DNA, the CDR3 is TGTGCCAGCAGCTCCCTGGTAGCGGGAGGGCCGATCACAGATACGCAGTATTTT.

Here the CDR3 reads CASSRAGVLGEKLFF. The CDR3 coding sequence is TGCGCCAGCAGCCGCGCCGGGGTATTGGGAGAAAAACTGTTTTTT. The chain carries TRBV4-3 and TRBJ1-4; D is ambiguous. The CDR3 has 15 amino acids. V shed 4 bases and J shed 8 bases, with 17 bases lying between them. The V gene's germline CDR1 is LGHNA and CDR2 YSLEER.

The table lists this clone with a few counts. The chain employs TRBV19 and TRBJ1-5; D unresolved. Germline-derived CDR1 and CDR2 are LNHDA and SQIVND (reference sequence). The CDR3 loop spans 13 amino acids. V was cut by 4 bases and J by 9 bases, with 13 bases left in between. CDR3 residues: CASSTLEGRPQHF. The CDR3 bases are TGTGCCAGTAGTACGTTGGAGGGTCGGCCCCAGCATTTT. Complete variable domain (other parts from reference TRBV19 and TRBJ1-5): DGGITQSPKYLFRKEGQNVTLSCEQNLNHDAMYWYRQDPGQGLRLIYYSQIVNDFQKGDIAEGYSVSREKKESFPLTVTSAQKNPTAFYLCASSTLEGRPQHFGDGTRLSIL.

About this clone: Lacking the conserved final phenylalanine or tryptophan, this CDR3 likely reflects a read error. The DNA is omitted, as the CDR3 cannot be located on it reliably, and the CDR3 follows TCRdb's listing. The genes are TRBV28 and TRBJ1-1; the DNA was not compared with TRBD1, the D call given in the table. The CDR3 sequence runs 11 residues, both termini included. Germline V gives CDR1 MDHEN, CDR2 SYDVKM. CDR3 residues: CASGSPGQRAL.